The present entry profiles one TCR beta chain with its context. Germline V lookup: CDR1 WSHSY, CDR2 SAAADI. With 7 bases removed from V and 0 bases from J, the gap between germline ends came to 12 bases. This CDR3 contains 14 residues. These data come from a study of control samples from healthy donors and cancer patients. Assay: immunoSEQ multiplex PCR; the TCRdb copy retains only in-frame clones and omits some. The repertoire holds about 160,000 clones, with over 90% as singletons. The sample was blood. V and J are TRBV10-2 and TRBJ1-1; D unclear. This sequence originates from a woman aged 25-40 years in good health. Written as DNA, the CDR3 is TGCGCCAGCATGAATCGGCAGCTGAACACTGAAGCTTTCTTT. Amino acids: CASMNRQLNTEAFF.